The clone carrying this T cell receptor beta chain showed up just a few times. For TCRbeta, the library was prepared with unique molecular identifiers. TCRdb recomputed calls from the PCR reads with MiXCR, one row per CDR3 protein. The sample carries about 340,000 distinct CDR3 sequences, 15% to 20% recorded once. The CDR3 has 16 amino acids. Looked up from germline, CDR1 is SEHNR and CDR2 is FQNEAQ (reference sequence). V shed 2 bases and J 8 bases; nucleotides not matched to a gene: 11. The sample comes from a study of T-cell reconstitution after alpha-beta-depleted transplantation in children. The sequencing used PBMCs, mostly from graft donor cells, collected 360 days after TCRalphabeta/CD19-depleted stem cell transplant. V gene TRBV7-9 combines with J gene TRBJ2-1, with TRBD1 identical over 8 bases. The clonotype comes from a male patient under 10 years old who had a stem cell transplant for acute lymphoblastic leukemia, so the T cells may come from the graft donor. This CDR3 reads CASSLLRGYRGDEQFF. CDR3 nucleotides: TGTGCCAGCAGCTTACTTAGGGGCTACAGGGGGGATGAGCAGTTCTTC.